This T cell receptor (beta chain) was identified during a study of identical twins. TCRdb analysed the 5' RACE reads with MiXCR anew, one entry per CDR3 protein. The data contain 410,000 or so distinct CDR3 sequences, about 18% of them seen just once; the ten biggest clones take up around 12%. The CDR3 is 17 residues long. CDR1 LGHNA and CDR2 YNFKEQ come from the germline V gene. After removal of 5 bases from V and 0 bases from J, the junction contained 7 bases not matched to a gene. General study points: Shared out-of-frame alpha sequences (those common to twins) showed excess low generation probability.

In this sample, this clonotype turned up many times. Its antigen remains unknown. The sequence came from a man in his fifties or sixties in good health. Sequenced input: naive T cells sorted from blood. The chain combines TRBV4-2 with TRBJ2-3; 11 nucleotides align to TRBD2. The CDR3 protein is CASSVLAGGSSTDTQYF. In DNA, the CDR3 is TGTGCCAGCAGCGTTCTAGCGGGAGGTTCTAGCACAGATACGCAGTATTTT.